This entry is about one TCR beta chain. The entry originates in a study of blood T cell repertoires in COVID-19. As for the study in general: Sites in the United States, Italy and Spain provided acute and convalescent COVID-19 samples. From T cells, B-cell-depleted T cells, or PBMCs came the material, which was cDNA or gDNA.

The CDR3 is 15 amino acids. The germline V gene has CDR1 MGHRA and CDR2 YSYEKL. V was shortened by 2 bases and J by 0 bases, with 8 bases between the two germline ends. In the source study's methods: Amplifying reference gene primers gave estimates of nucleated cell counts. Produced via immunoSEQ multiplex PCR; TCRdb's table is partial and in-frame only. V and J calls and clone size are given by that table; D and trimming were obtained from the DNA. Of about 62,000 clones in the sample, 80% to 90% were seen once. Sequencing input: peripheral blood. The chain combines TRBV4-1 with TRBJ1-3; TRBD1 might be the D (5 bases). The sequence derives from a human donor in a cohort sampled during active COVID-19. In DNA, the CDR3 is TGCGCCAGCAGCCAACAGGGTCTCTCTGGAAACACCATATATTTT. Its translation: CASSQQGLSGNTIYF.